This T cell receptor (beta chain) derives from a study of early T cells in non-severe SARS-CoV-2 infection. Study in general: Chains were unpaired, as sequencing was done on bulk RNA from unsorted whole blood.

The TCR library protocol was used to attach unique molecular identifiers. These identifiers were attached to individual cDNA molecules. TCRdb reanalysed the 5' RACE reads using MiXCR and keeps one entry per CDR3 protein. The data hold fewer than 55,000 distinct CDR3 sequences, with roughly 6.6% observed a single time. The V and J ends lost 0 bases and 7 bases respectively, with 12 bases between them. The CDR3 consists of 14 residues. Per germline, CDR1 SQVTM and CDR2 ANQGSEA. With respect to this clonotype: Its antigen remains unknown.

Findings of the study overall: The VDJdb matching leaned toward anti-spike CD8 responses and overlooked private and CD4 specificities.

The chain carries TRBV29-1 and TRBJ1-4; D is unresolved. Sequenced material: whole blood, taken at baseline. This clonotype was obtained from an adult who was a healthcare worker with PCR-confirmed SARS-CoV-2 infection or an uninfected control (not recorded which). The CDR3 here is CSVEESPAREKLFF. As DNA, the CDR3 is TGCAGCGTTGAAGAATCCCCGGCCCGTGAAAAACTGTTTTTT.